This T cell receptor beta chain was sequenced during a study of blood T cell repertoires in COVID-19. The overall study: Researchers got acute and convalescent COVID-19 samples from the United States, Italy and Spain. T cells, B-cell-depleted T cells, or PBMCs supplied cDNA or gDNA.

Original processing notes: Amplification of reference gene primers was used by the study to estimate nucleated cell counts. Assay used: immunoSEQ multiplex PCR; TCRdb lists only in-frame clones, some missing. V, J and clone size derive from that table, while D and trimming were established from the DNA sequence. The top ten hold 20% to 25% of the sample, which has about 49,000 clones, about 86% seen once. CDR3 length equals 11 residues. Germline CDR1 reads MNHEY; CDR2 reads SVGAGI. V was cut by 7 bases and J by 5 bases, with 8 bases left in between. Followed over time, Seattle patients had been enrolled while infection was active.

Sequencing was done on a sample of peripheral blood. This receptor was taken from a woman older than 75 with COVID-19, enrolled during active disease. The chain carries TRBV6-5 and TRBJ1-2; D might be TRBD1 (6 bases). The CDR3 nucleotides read TGTGCCAGCACCCAGGGGTATGGCTACACCTTC. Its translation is CASTQGYGYTF.